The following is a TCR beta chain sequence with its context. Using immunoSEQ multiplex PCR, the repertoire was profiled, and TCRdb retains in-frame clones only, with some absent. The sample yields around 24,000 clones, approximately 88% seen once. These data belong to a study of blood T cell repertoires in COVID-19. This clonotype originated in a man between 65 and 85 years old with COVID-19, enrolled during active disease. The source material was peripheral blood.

This CDR3 reads CASGLGGTDTQYF. In nucleotides, the CDR3 is TGTGCTAGTGGTTTGGGAGGCACAGATACGCAGTATTTT. The chain employs TRBV12-5 and TRBJ2-3; no clear D gene. The CDR3 runs to 13 residues. V was cut by 1 base and J by 1 base, with 3 bases left in between. CDR1 is LGHNT and CDR2 is FRNRAP in the germline V gene.